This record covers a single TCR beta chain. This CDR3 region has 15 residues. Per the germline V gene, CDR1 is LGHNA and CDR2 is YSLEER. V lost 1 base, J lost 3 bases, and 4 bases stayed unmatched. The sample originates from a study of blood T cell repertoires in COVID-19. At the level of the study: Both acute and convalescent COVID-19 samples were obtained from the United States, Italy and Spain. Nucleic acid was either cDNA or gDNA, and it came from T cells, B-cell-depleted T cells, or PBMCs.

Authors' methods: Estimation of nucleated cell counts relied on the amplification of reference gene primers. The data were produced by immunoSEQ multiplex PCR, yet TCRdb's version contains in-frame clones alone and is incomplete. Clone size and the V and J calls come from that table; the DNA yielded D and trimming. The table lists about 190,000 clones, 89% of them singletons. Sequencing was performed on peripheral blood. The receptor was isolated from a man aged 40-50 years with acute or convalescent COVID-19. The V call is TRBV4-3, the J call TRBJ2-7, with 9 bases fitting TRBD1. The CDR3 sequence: CASSQAETGGYEQYF. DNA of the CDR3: TGCGCCAGCAGCCAAGCTGAGACAGGGGGCTACGAGCAGTACTTC.